These T cell receptor beta chains were read from a single sample in a study of cytomegalovirus exposure and HLA in healthy donors. The assay was immunoSEQ multiplex PCR, and TCRdb's table has in-frame clones only and misses some. The sample includes some 190,000 clones, roughly 77% of them seen just once. Material: PBMCs. The receptor source for this set is a woman in her 30s in good health and CMV-seropositive. The CDR3 runs from the conserved cysteine through the conserved F or W. D genes are given only for firm matches. Only some rows state a clone size, as once, few, many or a class for expanded clones.

TRBJ1-3 | . | few | TRBV21-1 | TGTGCCAGGGCGGTAAACACCATATATTTT | CARAVNTIYF
TRBJ2-7 | . | . | TRBV10-3 | TGTGCCATCAGTGACCTAGCCGCCGAGCAGTACTTC | CAISDLAAEQYF
TRBJ2-3 | . | . | TRBV7-9 | TGTGCCAGCAGCCTCTCCGCGGATACGCAGTATTTT | CASSLSADTQYF
TRBJ1-4 | . | . | TRBV28 | TGTGCCAGCAGTTTAGGAGGGGTAGATGAAAAACTGTTTTTT | CASSLGGVDEKLFF
TRBJ2-7 | . | . | TRBV28 | TGTGCCAGCGTTACAGGGAGCCCCTACGAGCAGTACTTC | CASVTGSPYEQYF
TRBJ1-5 | . | . | TRBV19 | TGTGCCAGTAGGGGCGGGGGGGAGCCCCAGCATTTT | CASRGGGEPQHF
TRBJ2-5 | . | . | TRBV4-2 | TGTGCCAGCAGCTATGAGGAATTGGGTAACGGAGAGACCCAGTACTTC | CASSYEELGNGETQYF
TRBJ1-6 | TRBD1 | . | TRBV9 | TGTGCCAGCAGCCCACGGGACAGGGTGAATTCACCCCTCCACTTT | CASSPRDRVNSPLHF
TRBJ2-1 | TRBD2 | . | TRBV10-1 | TGCGCCAGCAGTGAGAGAGCGGGGGTACAATGGGAGCAGTTCTTC | CASSERAGVQWEQFF
TRBJ2-2 | TRBD2 | . | TRBV9 | TGTGCCAGCAGCAAAGCCGGGACTAGCGGGGCGAACACCGGGGAGCTGTTTTTT | CASSKAGTSGANTGELFF
TRBJ1-6 | . | . | TRBV7-8 | TGTGCCAGCAGCTCTGCAGGGGCACCCCTCCACTTT | CASSSAGAPLHF
TRBJ2-7 | . | . | TRBV10-3 | TGTGCCATCAGTGACCCTAGTAGACCTACAGGAGAGCAGTACTTC | CAISDPSRPTGEQYF
TRBJ2-4 | TRBD2 | few | TRBV28 | TGTGCCAGCAGTTTAATTCTGAGCGGGGGGTCCCCCCGGATAGCCAAAAACATTCAGTACTTC | CASSLILSGGSPRIAKNIQYF
TRBJ1-6 | . | . | TRBV7-2 | TGTGCCAGCAGCTTATTCGGAGATAATTCACCCCTCCACTTT | CASSLFGDNSPLHF
TRBJ2-5 | . | once | TRBV6-5 | TGTGCCAGCAGCCAGGACTGGGGAGAGACCCAGTACTTC | CASSQDWGETQYF
TRBJ2-2 | TRBD2 | few | TRBV19 | TGTGCCAGTAGTATTCGGCTAGCGGTAAACACCGGGGAGCTGTTTTTT | CASSIRLAVNTGELFF
TRBJ1-6 | . | . | TRBV5-1 | TGCGCCAGCAGCCGGGAGCGGGATAATTCACCCCTCCACTTT | CASSRERDNSPLHF
TRBJ1-1 | TRBD1 | . | TRBV9 | TGTGCCAGCAGCCCGAGTTCCGGGACAGGGGGCAGAGCTGAAGCTTTCTTT | CASSPSSGTGGRAEAFF
TRBJ2-3 | . | . | TRBV4-3 | TGCGCCAGCAGCCAAGAGAGGCCGGAAGGCCGCACAGATACGCAGTATTTT | CASSQERPEGRTDTQYF
TRBJ1-4 | . | . | TRBV11-2 | TGTGCCAGCAGCTTAAATTCGGGAAGCCAAGAAAATGAAAAACTGTTTTTT | CASSLNSGSQENEKLFF
TRBJ2-1 | TRBD2 | once | TRBV10-3 | TGTGCCATCAATCCTAGCGGGGGGAGCAGCCCCTACAATGAGCAGTTCTTC | CAINPSGGSSPYNEQFF
TRBJ1-2 | TRBD1 | . | TRBV30 | TGTGCCTGGAGTGTAGGGCCAGGGGGCTATGGCTACACCTTC | CAWSVGPGGYGYTF
TRBJ2-5 | . | . | TRBV10-1 | TGCGCCAGCAGTCGTCAGGCCCAAGAGACCCAGTACTTC | CASSRQAQETQYF
TRBJ2-7 | . | few | TRBV7-9 | TGTGCCAGCAGCTCGGGTCGGATTTACGAGCAGTACTTC | CASSSGRIYEQYF
TRBJ1-4 | . | . | TRBV4-1 | TGCGCCAGCAGCCAAGATTCGGCGGACCAGGGGAAACTGTTTTTT | CASSQDSADQGKLFF
TRBJ2-1 | TRBD2 | . | TRBV5-6 | TGTGCCAGCAGGGATAGGACTAGCGGGGGGGCCTACAATGAGCAGTTCTTC | CASRDRTSGGAYNEQFF
TRBJ2-7 | . | . | TRBV18 | TGTGCCAGCTCACCGCCGCGCGGGGGCAACTACGAGCAGTACTTC | CASSPPRGGNYEQYF
TRBJ2-5 | TRBD1 | . | TRBV5-1 | TGCGCCAGCAGCCGGACAGGGGACGAGACCCAGTACTTC | CASSRTGDETQYF
TRBJ2-2 | TRBD2 | . | TRBV15 | TGTGCCACCAGCAGAGAACTAGCGGGGGGCCCCATTGGCGGGGAGCTGTTTTTT | CATSRELAGGPIGGELFF
TRBJ2-3 | TRBD2 | few | TRBV29-1 | TGCAGCGTGGGAGGGAGGGCCACAGATACGCAGTATTTT | CSVGGRATDTQYF
TRBJ2-2 | . | . | TRBV19 | TGTGCCAGTATTGTCCCAGGCGTGGGAGACACCGGGGAGCTGTTTTTT | CASIVPGVGDTGELFF
TRBJ1-2 | TRBD1 | few | TRBV5-4 | TGTGCCAGCAGCTTGGGAGGGCAGGGGGACTATGGCTACACCTTC | CASSLGGQGDYGYTF
TRBJ1-5 | . | . | TRBV28 | TGTGCCAGCAGTTCCCCGGCGGCTGGCAATCAGCCCCAGCATTTT | CASSSPAAGNQPQHF
TRBJ1-6 | TRBD1 | . | TRBV7-2 | TGTGCCAGCAGCCCGGACAGGGGGTATAATTCACCCCTCAACTTT | CASSPDRGYNSPLNF
TRBJ1-6 | . | . | TRBV7-9 | TGTGCCAGCAGCTTAGCGATGACAGACAATAATTCACCCCTCCACTTT | CASSLAMTDNNSPLHF
TRBJ2-1 | TRBD2 | . | TRBV11-2 | TGTGCCAGCAGCTTAGGCCTCCTAACTAGCGGGGGAAGGGGTGAGCAGTTCTTC | CASSLGLLTSGGRGEQFF
TRBJ2-4 | TRBD2 | few | TRBV4-1 | TGCGCCAGCAGCCTGCCCGGACTAGCGGGGGGTATAGCCAAAAACATTCAGTACTTC | CASSLPGLAGGIAKNIQYF